A single sample is the source of the 26 T cell receptor beta chains below, sequenced in a study of OX40 agonist ivuxolimab in advanced cancers. TCRdb's copy holds only in-frame clones and misses some; the assay was immunoSEQ multiplex PCR. In the table there are around 46,000 clones, about 88% of which are singletons. The source was CD4+ or CD8+ T cells sorted from blood, collected in a trial of the OX40 agonist ivuxolimab. Receptors were obtained from an adult with an advanced solid tumor such as melanoma, head and neck, liver or kidney cancer.

This clone was seen just once. V gene TRBV7-2 combines with J gene TRBJ2-7; the match to TRBD1 covers 10 bases. After removal of 5 bases from V and 2 bases from J, the junction contained 6 bases not matched to a gene. The germline V gene has CDR1 SGHTA and CDR2 FQGNSA. The CDR3 extends over 15 amino acids. CDR3 sequence reads: CASSDRDRGPYEQYF. In DNA form, the CDR3 reads TGTGCCAGCAGCGACCGGGACAGGGGACCCTACGAGCAGTACTTC.

This chain joins TRBV4-1 and TRBJ1-4; D not certain. CDR3 length: 15 residues. Germline assignment: CDR1 MGHRA and CDR2 YSYEKL. V gave up 1 base and J gave up 4 bases, with 10 bases separating them. As DNA, the CDR3 is TGCGCCAGCAGCCAAGTTCGGGGTCTTAATGAAAAACTGTTTTTT. Amino acids: CASSQVRGLNEKLFF.

The J gene is TRBJ2-7, the V gene TRBV28; TRBD2 agrees at 12 bases. This CDR3 has 14 residues. J was trimmed by 2 bases and V by 7 bases; bases with no gene match: 3. The V gene's germline CDR1 is MDHEN and CDR2 SYDVKM. The CDR3 protein is CASKRTSGAYEQYF. The CDR3 nucleotides read TGTGCCAGCAAGCGGACTAGCGGGGCCTACGAGCAGTACTTC. The full variable domain, rest sourced from reference TRBV28 and TRBJ2-7, is DVKVTQSSRYLVKRTGEKVFLECVQDMDHENMFWYRQDPGLGLRLIYFSYDVKMKEKGDIPEGYSVSREKKERFSLILESASTNQTSMYLCASKRTSGAYEQYFGPGTRLTVT.

The J gene is TRBJ2-7, the V gene TRBV7-9; D may be TRBD1 (5 bases). V gave up 5 bases and J gave up 0 bases, with 17 bases separating them. Germline V gene sequence: CDR1 SEHNR, CDR2 FQNEAQ (reference sequence). This CDR3 contains 16 residues. The chain's CDR3 is CASSQDPQGNSYEQYF. The CDR3 DNA sequence: TGTGCCAGCAGCCAAGACCCGCAGGGTAACTCCTACGAGCAGTACTTC.

This clone was detected only once. The chain is built from TRBV28 and TRBJ2-1, with D maybe TRBD2 (5 bases). The CDR3 runs 16 residues. The germline CDR1 and CDR2 sequences are MDHEN and SYDVKM. Trimming shortened V by 3 bases and J by 1 base, and 13 bases separated the two germline ends. The CDR3 DNA is TGTGCCAGCAGTTTCTCAGCGGACCAATCCTACAATGAGCAGTTCTTC. It is translated as CASSFSADQSYNEQFF.

The rearrangement joins TRBV7-8 to TRBJ2-7; 9 bases map to TRBD1. CDR3 length equals 17 residues. Germline CDR1 is SGHVS and CDR2 is FQNEAQ. J was trimmed by 0 bases and V by 2 bases; bases with no gene match: 8. The CDR3 region is CASSLNAGTGSSYEQYF. The CDR3 coding sequence is TGTGCCAGCAGCTTAAATGCTGGGACAGGGAGCTCCTACGAGCAGTACTTC.

This sequence joins TRBV2 and TRBJ2-7; D uncertain. CDR1 and CDR2 (germline): SNHLY, FYNNEI. There are 13 residues in the CDR3. With 5 bases removed from V and 4 bases from J, the gap between germline ends came to 12 bases. The DNA of the CDR3 is TGTGCCAGCAGTCCATTCGGCGGATACGAGCAGTACTTC. Translating it yields CASSPFGGYEQYF.

The V gene is TRBV11-1, the J gene TRBJ2-3; TRBD2 matches 11 bases. Germline values: CDR1 SGHAT, CDR2 FQDESV (reference sequence). The V and J ends lost 8 bases and 3 bases, in that order; junction bases with no gene match: 7. The CDR3 contains 15 residues. The CDR3 loop reads CASSQGLAETDTQYF. DNA of the CDR3: TGTGCCAGCTCCCAGGGACTAGCGGAGACAGATACGCAGTATTTT. Based on the CDR3 plus reference TRBV11-1 and TRBJ2-3, the full variable domain is EAEVAQSPRYKITEKSQAVAFWCDPISGHATLYWYRQILGQGPELLVQFQDESVVDDSQLPKDRFSAERLKGVDSTLKIQPAELGDSAMYLCASSQGLAETDTQYFGPGTRLTVL.

The rearrangement links TRBV5-1 to TRBJ2-7; TRBD1 matches at 8 bases. The CDR3 has 15 amino acids. In germline, CDR1 is SGHRS, CDR2 YFSETQ. The junction had 6 bases not matched to a gene; V was cut back by 1 base and J by 3 bases. The CDR3 DNA reads TGCGCCAGCAGCTTGTCCCAGGGGGCAATCTACGAGCAGTACTTC. It codes for CASSLSQGAIYEQYF.

There are a few counts of this clone. The chain combines TRBV13 with TRBJ1-1; unclear D gene. The germline V gene encodes CDR1 PRHDT and CDR2 FYEKMQ (reference sequence). V was pared by 5 bases and J by 6 bases, with 10 bases between. The CDR3 consists of 12 residues. CDR3 amino acids: CASSLQGAEAFF. DNA of the CDR3: TGTGCCAGCAGCCTTCAAGGAGCTGAAGCTTTCTTT.

The V call is TRBV4-2, the J call TRBJ1-5; a weak D match, TRBD1 (5 bases). The V gene's germline CDR1 is LGHNA and CDR2 YNFKEQ. The V and J ends lost 0 bases and 5 bases respectively, with 11 bases between them. The CDR3 has 15 amino acids. The CDR3 DNA follows: TGTGCCAGCAGCCAAGACGGGGGGGATTATCAGCCCCAGCATTTT. Its protein is CASSQDGGDYQPQHF.

J is TRBJ2-7 and V is TRBV19; 8 nucleotides align to TRBD2. CDR1 LNHDA and CDR2 SQIVND come from the germline V gene (reference sequence). V lost 1 base to trimming and J lost 0 bases; unmatched junction nucleotides: 8. CDR3 length: 17 amino acids. The CDR3 nucleotides read TGTGCCAGTAGTATAGGGACACGGGGGGGGAACTCCTACGAGCAGTACTTC. Translated: CASSIGTRGGNSYEQYF.

This clone was observed once. The chain uses TRBV5-1 and TRBJ2-3; 8 nucleotides agree with TRBD2. Germline V gene data show CDR1 as SGHRS and CDR2 as YFSETQ. J gave up 6 bases and V 0 bases, and 9 bases lay outside the gene matches. CDR3 length equals 16 residues. CDR3 in DNA: TGCGCCAGCAGCTTGGAACTAGCGGAACCGGTCGATACGCAGTATTTT. It codes for CASSLELAEPVDTQYF.

This clone was detected only a few times. This sequence joins TRBV18 and TRBJ2-1; 8 bases map to TRBD2. The J segment lost 5 bases and the V segment lost 4 bases, leaving 7 bases of the junction unmatched. The CDR3 totals 15 residues. Germline V gene sequence: CDR1 KGHSH, CDR2 LQKENI. This CDR3 reads CASSLAGYYNNEQFF. CDR3 nucleotides: TGTGCCAGCTCACTAGCGGGATACTACAACAATGAGCAGTTCTTC.

This rearrangement joins TRBV28 to TRBJ2-3; maybe TRBD1 (6 bases). The CDR3 has 15 residues. Germline CDR1 is MDHEN and CDR2 is SYDVKM. Trimming removed 7 bases from V and 5 bases from J, with 19 bases in between. The CDR3 nucleotides read TGTGCCAGCACCTCGCCGGACAGACTTAAAGATACGCAGTATTTT. Its protein product is CASTSPDRLKDTQYF.

This chain connects TRBV19 to TRBJ2-3; 8 bases agree with TRBD1. The germline V gene encodes CDR1 LNHDA and CDR2 SQIVND (reference sequence). CDR3 length: 14 residues. V shed 6 bases and J 3 bases; nucleotides not matched to a gene: 5. This CDR3 reads CASRPGQVTDTQYF. The CDR3 region has the DNA TGTGCCAGTAGGCCGGGACAGGTTACAGATACGCAGTATTTT. The full variable domain, in which reference TRBV19 and TRBJ2-3 provide the parts outside the CDR3, is DGGITQSPKYLFRKEGQNVTLSCEQNLNHDAMYWYRQDPGQGLRLIYYSQIVNDFQKGDIAEGYSVSREKKESFPLTVTSAQKNPTAFYLCASRPGQVTDTQYFGPGTRLTVL.

V is TRBV10-3 and J is TRBJ2-4, with 10 bases identical to TRBD2. Trimming removed 2 bases from V and 2 bases from J; junction bases left unmatched: 3. The germline V gene encodes CDR1 ENHRY and CDR2 SYGVKD. The CDR3 totals 16 residues. The CDR3: CAISEGAGGPKNIQYF. DNA for the CDR3: TGTGCCATCAGTGAGGGAGCGGGAGGGCCCAAAAACATTCAGTACTTC.

The V call is TRBV21-1, the J call TRBJ2-1; the D call in the table, TRBD2, was not verified against the DNA. TRBV21-1 is a recognized pseudogene. The CDR3 consists of 17 residues. CDR3 sequence (DNA): TGTGCCAGCAGCAAAGCCAGGGACGGGAGCTCCTACAATGAGCAGTTCTTC. It yields the protein CASSKARDGSSYNEQFF.

The gene calls are TRBV27 and TRBJ1-5; D not resolved. Trimming pared 2 bases from V and 3 bases from J, leaving 8 bases between. This CDR3 is 14 amino acids long. CDR1 and CDR2 (germline): MNHEY, SMNVEV (reference sequence). The CDR3 bases are TGTGCCAGCAGTTTAAGCATGGCCAATCAGCCCCAGCATTTT. Amino acids: CASSLSMANQPQHF.

J is TRBJ2-1 and V is TRBV5-4, with 9 nucleotides matching TRBD1. The V segment lost 2 bases and the J segment 8 bases; nucleotides outside the gene matches: 8. The germline gives CDR1 SGHNT, CDR2 YYREEE (reference sequence). The CDR3 runs to 15 residues. CDR3 nucleotide sequence: TGTGCCAGCAGCTTTACCGGGACAGGGAATTATGAGCAGTTCTTC. This translates into CASSFTGTGNYEQFF.

The gene calls are TRBV27 and TRBJ2-5; either TRBD1 or TRBD2 may supply D (6 bases each). This CDR3 region has 15 residues. CDR1 and CDR2 (germline): MNHEY, SMNVEV (reference sequence). Trimming took 3 bases from V and 3 from J, leaving 14 bases between them. CDR3 DNA sequence: TGTGCCAGCAGTTTGAGGGGGGATCATGAAGAGACCCAGTACTTC. It specifies CASSLRGDHEETQYF.

This chain uses TRBV4-1 with TRBJ2-7, with D uncertain. Trimming stripped 0 bases from V and 6 bases from J, with 15 bases between. Germline loops: CDR1 MGHRA, CDR2 YSYEKL. This CDR3 spans 15 amino acids. CDR3 in amino acids: CASSQDQIVEREQYF. CDR3 sequence (DNA): TGCGCCAGCAGCCAAGATCAAATAGTGGAGCGCGAGCAGTACTTC.

Worth noting for this clone: It may be a read error: a sequence one base away is much more abundant. This sequence joins TRBV7-8 and TRBJ2-1; 8 bases are shared with TRBD2. The CDR3 contains 14 residues. After removal of 5 bases from V and 2 bases from J, the junction contained 2 bases not matched to a gene. Germline V gene lookup returns CDR1 SGHVS and CDR2 FQNEAQ. CDR3 coding DNA: TGTGCCAGCAGCCCGGGACTAGCCTACAATGAGCAGTTCTTC. This gives the protein CASSPGLAYNEQFF.

The chain carries TRBV7-9 and TRBJ2-7; D is possibly TRBD1 (6 bases). The V gene lost 4 bases and the J gene lost 6 bases, with 22 bases spanning the gap. The CDR3 consists of 16 residues. The germline CDR1 and CDR2 sequences are SEHNR and FQNEAQ (reference sequence). The CDR3 DNA is TGTGCCAGCAGCTCTATAGCCGGGACAACTAAGAGCGAGCAGTACTTC. The encoded protein is CASSSIAGTTKSEQYF.

The J gene is TRBJ1-5, the V gene TRBV2; 10 nucleotides agree with TRBD1. The CDR3 sequence is 14 residues long. CDR1 is SNHLY and CDR2 is FYNNEI in the germline V gene. V lost 9 bases, J lost 5 bases, and 7 bases stayed unmatched. In DNA form, the CDR3 reads TGTGCCAGTGACCCGGGACAGGGGTATCAGCCCCAGCATTTT. Translated: CASDPGQGYQPQHF.

The V gene is TRBV15, the J gene TRBJ2-2; a weak D match, TRBD2 (6 bases). V lost 5 bases and J lost 3, with 10 bases in between. There are 14 residues in the CDR3. Germline CDR1 and CDR2: LNHNV and YYDKDF (reference sequence). Here the CDR3 reads CATSLGGYTGELFF. The CDR3 nucleotides are TGTGCCACCAGCCTCGGGGGATACACCGGGGAGCTGTTTTTT.